One and the same sample provided the 18 T cell receptor beta chains below, sequenced in a study of molecular identifiers for immune sequencing clone quantification. One entry per CDR3 protein, called by TCRdb with MiXCR from the PCR reads. The data contain 600,000 to 650,000 distinct CDR3 sequences, about 20% of them singletons. The sample consisted of naive CD8+ T cells from blood, with Jurkat cell RNA spiked in. Subset meaning: FACS-sorted CD8+CD4-CCR7+CD45RA+ naive T cells. These TCRs come from a human donor in good health. Some libraries in this study had Jurkat cell RNA spiked in.

This clonotype was picked up a small number of times. J is TRBJ2-1 and V is TRBV19; D gene unclear. The CDR3 length is 11 residues. The germline V gene has CDR1 LNHDA and CDR2 SQIVND (reference sequence). Trimming removed 3 bases at V and 6 bases at J, with 3 bases between. In nucleotides, the CDR3 is TGTGCCAGTAGTATTGTCAATGAGCAGTTCTTC. This encodes CASSIVNEQFF. The variable domain in full, completed from reference TRBV19 and TRBJ2-1, reads DGGITQSPKYLFRKEGQNVTLSCEQNLNHDAMYWYRQDPGQGLRLIYYSQIVNDFQKGDIAEGYSVSREKKESFPLTVTSAQKNPTAFYLCASSIVNEQFFGPGTRLTVL.

This clonotype was seen ten or more times. The chain carries TRBV12-3 or TRBV12-4 and TRBJ2-3; D ambiguous. Trimming pared 4 bases from V and 0 bases from J, leaving 17 bases between. This CDR3 comprises 17 residues. CDR3 nucleotide sequence: TGTGCCAGCAGTTCGGCCACGGCAGACACTAGCACAGATACGCAGTATTTT. Its translation: CASSSATADTSTDTQYF.

The chain's CDR3 is CASSIVRTGEQPQHF. CDR3 sequence (DNA): TGTGCCAGTAGTATAGTCCGGACAGGGGAACAGCCCCAGCATTTT. The V call is TRBV19, the J call TRBJ1-5; 9 bases are a match to TRBD1. CDR1 is LNHDA and CDR2 is SQIVND in the germline V gene (reference sequence). The CDR3 contains 15 residues. With 1 base clipped from V and 7 bases from J, the junction kept 5 bases outside the gene matches. Using reference TRBV19 and TRBJ1-5 for the parts outside the CDR3, the full variable domain is DGGITQSPKYLFRKEGQNVTLSCEQNLNHDAMYWYRQDPGQGLRLIYYSQIVNDFQKGDIAEGYSVSREKKESFPLTVTSAQKNPTAFYLCASSIVRTGEQPQHFGDGTRLSIL.

This clonotype was picked up a small number of times. The V call is TRBV19, the J call TRBJ2-2; unclear D gene. CDR1 and CDR2 (germline): LNHDA, SQIVND (reference sequence). V dropped 6 bases and J dropped 4 bases, with 15 bases sitting between them. This CDR3 comprises 15 residues. The CDR3 DNA reads as TGTGCCAGTAGAGTCCAGGCATACGGCACCGGGGAGCTGTTTTTT. It codes for CASRVQAYGTGELFF.

There are many counts of this clonotype. The chain combines TRBV7-6 with TRBJ2-7; tentative D call: TRBD2 (6 bases). The germline gives CDR1 SGHVS, CDR2 FNYEAQ. The CDR3 sequence is 14 residues long. V gave up 5 bases and J gave up 6 bases, with 17 bases separating them. The CDR3: CASSRGIGSGEQYF. The CDR3 DNA follows: TGTGCCAGCAGCCGAGGGATCGGTAGCGGCGAGCAGTACTTC.

As for this clonotype: One base away lies a much larger clone, so this may be a sequencing read error. The chain carries TRBV21-1 and TRBJ1-1. TRBV21-1 constitutes a pseudogene. The CDR3 covers 17 residues. CDR3 residues: CASSKGVEGTMSTEAFF. CDR3 bases: TGTGCCAGCAGCAAAGGCGTGGAGGGGACTATGAGCACTGAAGCTTTCTTT.

This clonotype was counted ten times or more. No DNA is shown, since the ends of the CDR3 on it are uncertain; the CDR3 is the one TCRdb lists. V usage is TRBV2 and J usage is TRBJ2-2; TRBD2, as called in the table, went unchecked against the DNA. Ends included, the CDR3 has 15 residues. Looked up from germline, CDR1 is SNHLY and CDR2 is FYNNEI. CDR3 amino acids: CASSSSGLVIGELFF.

This clonotype was recorded at least ten times. This chain links TRBV10-3 with TRBJ2-1, with 10 bases that match TRBD2. This CDR3 comprises 15 residues. V dropped 4 bases and J dropped 3; count of bases not matched to a gene: 3. From germline, CDR1 is ENHRY and CDR2 SYGVKD. CDR3: CAISGSGGSYNEQFF. The CDR3 DNA sequence: TGTGCCATCAGTGGTAGCGGGGGGAGCTACAATGAGCAGTTCTTC.

The rearrangement uses TRBV27 and TRBJ1-6; D gene uncertain. V was clipped by 5 bases and J by 7 bases, with 9 bases between them. The germline CDR1 and CDR2 sequences are MNHEY and SMNVEV (reference sequence). The CDR3 length is 13 residues. The chain's CDR3 is CASSLGMNSPLHF. The CDR3 region has the DNA TGTGCCAGCAGTCTAGGGATGAATTCACCCCTCCACTTT.

This clonotype was seen repeatedly, ten times or more. The chain joins TRBV7-9 to TRBJ1-4; maybe TRBD1 (5 bases). The V gene lost 6 bases and the J gene lost 7 bases, with 21 bases spanning the gap. CDR3 length: 16 amino acids. Germline V CDR1 and CDR2: SEHNR, FQNEAQ (reference sequence). The CDR3 sequence is CASSLERGEKLEKLFF. In nucleotides, the CDR3 is TGTGCCAGCAGTCTAGAACGAGGGGAAAAACTTGAAAAACTGTTTTTT.

This clonotype was seen a few times. The rearrangement uses TRBV13 and TRBJ2-7; 8 bases are shared with TRBD1. The germline V gene has CDR1 PRHDT and CDR2 FYEKMQ (reference sequence). The CDR3 is 15 residues long. The V and J ends lost 4 bases and 5 bases, in that order; junction bases with no gene match: 10. The CDR3 loop is CASSSGTGGGNEQYF. The DNA for the CDR3 is TGTGCCAGCAGCTCGGGGACAGGAGGAGGGAACGAGCAGTACTTC.

This chain joins TRBV12-3 or TRBV12-4 and TRBJ1-5; D not resolved. This CDR3 region has 19 residues. The V end lost 0 bases, the J end lost 5 bases, and 23 bases lay between the germline ends. CDR3 nucleotide sequence: TGTGCCAGCAGTTTAGCGTTCTATTCGAGGAAAATGGAGGATCAGCCCCAGCATTTT. The encoded protein is CASSLAFYSRKMEDQPQHF.

The chain employs TRBV10-3 and TRBJ1-5; D gene ambiguous. CDR3 length equals 16 residues. V lost 3 bases and J lost 0, with 12 bases in between. Germline V gene data show CDR1 as ENHRY and CDR2 as SYGVKD. The CDR3 spells CAISEWGEGSNQPQHF. The CDR3 nucleotides read TGTGCCATCAGTGAATGGGGTGAGGGTAGCAATCAGCCCCAGCATTTT.

V and J are TRBV7-9 and TRBJ1-1, with D uncertain. Trimming took off 2 bases at V and 0 bases at J, with 4 bases between the two ends. The CDR3 has 13 amino acids. Germline-derived CDR1 and CDR2 are SEHNR and FQNEAQ (reference sequence). The CDR3 nucleotides are TGTGCCAGCAGCTTACCACTGAACACTGAAGCTTTCTTT. Encoded protein: CASSLPLNTEAFF.

This clonotype was picked up many times. The V call is TRBV28, the J call TRBJ2-7; maybe TRBD2 (6 bases). Trimming left V 7 bases short and J 4 bases short, with 20 bases between. CDR3 length equals 15 residues. Looked up from germline, CDR1 is MDHEN and CDR2 is SYDVKM. The CDR3 spells CASTLGGLPSYEQYF. CDR3 sequence (DNA): TGTGCCAGCACTCTAGGAGGACTACCGTCTTACGAGCAGTACTTC.

This clonotype was recorded at least ten times. This sequence joins TRBV9 and TRBJ2-7, with TRBD1 matching 7 bases. The J segment lost 1 base and the V segment lost 0 bases, leaving 1 base of the junction unmatched. Germline V lookup: CDR1 SGDLS, CDR2 YYNGEE. This CDR3 has 14 amino acids. As DNA, the CDR3 is TGTGCCAGCAGCGTAGAGGGGGCGTCCTACGAGCAGTACTTC. Its translation: CASSVEGASYEQYF.

This clonotype has a count of ten or more. V and J are TRBV29-1 and TRBJ2-7; weak D call: TRBD1 (5 bases). CDR1 SQVTM and CDR2 ANQGSEA come from the germline V gene. CDR3 size: 12 residues. The ends were cut back, 6 bases at V and 2 bases at J, with 11 bases in the middle. The CDR3 loop is CSVTDSTYEQYF. In DNA, the CDR3 is TGCAGCGTGACCGACAGTACCTACGAGCAGTACTTC.

This clonotype was seen ten or more times. This sequence joins TRBV28 and TRBJ2-7; D is ambiguous. The CDR3 runs to 12 residues. The germline V and J ends were trimmed by 6 bases and 3 bases, with 9 bases remaining between them. CDR1 is MDHEN, CDR2 SYDVKM, per germline. The CDR3 loop is CASSHTYYEQYF. The CDR3 bases are TGTGCCAGCAGCCACACCTACTACGAGCAGTACTTC.